These T cell receptor beta chains were read from a single sample in a study of blood T cell repertoires in COVID-19. Data came from immunoSEQ multiplex PCR; TCRdb stores just in-frame clones and leaves some out. Altogether 200,000 to 250,000 clones are present, roughly 86% being singletons, with the ten largest covering approximately 8.1%. The source material was peripheral blood. These receptors came from a woman in her 50s with active or convalescent COVID-19. Each CDR3 is given with its conserved first and last residue. Size values are once, few and many counts, or a class for expanded clones, and some rows have none.

14 TRBV6-5 - CASSTDYWANVLTF
13 TRBV11-3 - CASSLESRPLEFF
13 TRBV3-1/TRBV3-2 - CASSLSPQRPYNF
17 TRBV28 - CASSFTIHRAQNTEAFF
13 TRBV10-3 few CAIGGGLPYEQYF
12 TRBV12-3/TRBV12-4 - CASSLNRQPQHF
15 TRBV6-6 - CASSPTRTILDEQFF
19 TRBV3-1/TRBV3-2 - CASSSWTGGQKGGNNEQFF
9 TRBV4-1 once CAGQEELFF
15 TRBV6-5 - CASSYSGHRGNEQFF
13 TRBV2 - CARGLAADNEQFF
12 TRBV12-3/TRBV12-4 - CASSRPGNEQFF
14 TRBV5-4 - CASSFGGGPDTQYF
14 TRBV2 - CASRQGAPVDTQYF
16 TRBV27 - CASSKRRDRGADTQYF
16 TRBV4-2 once CASSQMGTSGKDTQYF
11 TRBV27 - CASGRYNEQFF
15 TRBV5-1 - CASSSGQGARVEAFF
14 TRBV2 - CASSGTGSTDTQYF
14 TRBV27 - CASTSGGGYEKLFF
19 TRBV5-1 - CASSLDGAPPASGIQRQYF
16 TRBV6-5 - CASSYWAEGGGYGYTF
15 TRBV5-1 - CASSRTGQGQETQYF
15 TRBV5-4 - CASSARQGVGYGYTF
15 TRBV18 - CASSPNEASTDTQYF
15 TRBV5-1 - CASSWDSGDNQPQHF
16 TRBV5-6 - CASSLGRGTRRDTQYF
12 TRBV18 - CASSPTREKLFF
13 TRBV6-5 - CASTDTNTGELFF
16 TRBV18 - CASSPPLTSGYNEQFF
15 TRBV18 - CASSPPTGAKNIQYF
15 TRBV5-6 - CASSLTGDASDTQYF
15 TRBV2 - CASSSNRGGNQPQHF
14 TRBV5-1 once CASSGGQGFDEQYF
12 TRBV28 - CASSLPHTEAFF
15 TRBV6-1 few CASSEPRTGDYGYTF
14 TRBV29-1 - CSVLQGANTGELFF
14 TRBV6-2/TRBV6-3 - CASSLINSDNEQFF
15 TRBV5-1 once CASSFLAGGHNEQFF
15 TRBV5-1 - CASSPPGSSPEKLFF
12 TRBV28 - CASSSGNYGYTF
14 TRBV27 - CASSFQGSGQPQHF
13 TRBV2 - CASGTGYTGELFF
15 TRBV7-3 few CASSQGEGDNSPLHF
15 TRBV11-2 - CASSFSGGRADTQYF